This T cell receptor (beta chain) emerged from a study of T cell responses to AZD1222 COVID-19 vaccine. Whole-study findings and limits: Within unmutated variant regions lay the reported targets of nearly half of spike-specific TCRs.

TCRdb's copy holds only in-frame clones and misses some; the assay was immunoSEQ multiplex PCR. Found here are 150,000 to 200,000 clones, 90% to 95% of them singletons; the top ten hold about 4.6%. Between the trimmed V and J ends, which lost 3 bases and 5 bases, there was a span of 13 bases. The CDR3 covers 14 residues. The germline gives CDR1 MNHEY, CDR2 SVGEGT. Of note for this clone: What it binds is unknown.

Second-dose recipients at about 4 or about 12 weeks were treated as one pooled group. The sequence derives from an adult who received the AZD1222 COVID-19 vaccine. The gene calls are TRBV6-2 or TRBV6-3 and TRBJ1-1; D remains ambiguous. Specimen: peripheral blood, collected 28 days after the second AZD1222 dose. CDR3 region: CASSYYWGRTEAFF. The CDR3 region has the DNA TGTGCCAGCAGTTATTACTGGGGAAGGACTGAAGCTTTCTTT.